This TCR beta chain was captured by sequencing in a study of cytomegalovirus exposure and HLA in healthy donors. Primers: 60 Vbeta forward and 13 Jbeta reverse. Sequencing was performed with immunoSEQ multiplex PCR; in TCRdb, only in-frame clones are kept and a portion is missing. The table lists 200,000 to 300,000 clones, around four fifths of them singletons. The CDR3 is made up of 12 amino acids. Germline V gene lookup returns CDR1 LNHDA and CDR2 SQIVND (reference sequence). V was shortened by 3 bases and J by 8 bases, with 8 bases between the two germline ends. The sequenced material came from PBMCs. The sequence was obtained from a woman in her thirties or forties in good health and CMV-seropositive. This rearrangement joins TRBV19 to TRBJ2-4; no clear D. The CDR3 nucleotides are TGTGCCAGTAGTATTCCTACCGACATTCAGTACTTC. Translation gives CASSIPTDIQYF. Full variable domain (missing parts from reference TRBV19 and TRBJ2-4): DGGITQSPKYLFRKEGQNVTLSCEQNLNHDAMYWYRQDPGQGLRLIYYSQIVNDFQKGDIAEGYSVSREKKESFPLTVTSAQKNPTAFYLCASSIPTDIQYFGAGTRLSVL.